Presented here are 10 T cell receptor beta chains from one specimen sequenced in a study of blood T cell repertoires in COVID-19. Produced via immunoSEQ multiplex PCR; TCRdb's table is partial and in-frame only. Here the sample spans roughly 120,000 clones, roughly 86% being singletons. Specimen: peripheral blood. All receptors come from a human donor in a cohort sampled during active COVID-19.

This chain joins TRBV5-1 and TRBJ2-1, with a weak D call TRBD2 (6 bases). The V gene lost 3 bases and the J gene lost 0 bases, with 10 bases spanning the gap. Germline loops: CDR1 SGHRS, CDR2 YFSETQ. This CDR3 is 15 amino acids long. The CDR3 region is CASSYGGTSYNEQFF. In DNA, the CDR3 is TGCGCCAGCAGCTATGGCGGGACCTCCTACAATGAGCAGTTCTTC.

This rearrangement joins TRBV6-5 to TRBJ2-1; 7 bases fit TRBD2. The CDR3 is made up of 13 amino acids. The V segment lost 5 bases and the J segment 6 bases; nucleotides outside the gene matches: 4. Germline CDR1 is MNHEY and CDR2 is SVGAGI. CDR3: CASSSGTVNEQFF. CDR3 DNA sequence: TGTGCCAGCAGTAGCGGGACGGTCAATGAGCAGTTCTTC.

This chain joins TRBV19 and TRBJ2-2, with a tentative D call TRBD1 (7 bases). Per the germline V gene, CDR1 is LNHDA and CDR2 is SQIVND (reference sequence). The V end lost 6 bases, the J end lost 4 bases, and 15 bases lay between the germline ends. This CDR3 region has 15 residues. The CDR3 nucleotides are TGTGCCAGTAGGATCGACAGGGAGGTCACCGGGGAGCTGTTTTTT. It codes for CASRIDREVTGELFF.

V and J are TRBV27 and TRBJ1-4; TRBD1 might be the D (6 bases). Between the trimmed V and J ends, which lost 1 base and 8 bases, there was a span of 23 bases. Germline V lookup: CDR1 MNHEY, CDR2 SMNVEV (reference sequence). The CDR3 is 18 amino acids. The CDR3 bases are TGTGCCAGCAGTTTATTAGGGACAAGCCGGATGGTTGCCGAAAAACTGTTTTTT. Protein sequence: CASSLLGTSRMVAEKLFF.

V gene TRBV7-8 combines with J gene TRBJ1-5; 7 bases match TRBD1. The V gene end was trimmed by 2 bases and the J gene end by 2 bases; junction bases not matched to a gene: 15. Germline V CDR1 and CDR2: SGHVS, FQNEAQ. The CDR3 covers 19 residues. CDR3 region: CASSLKSVVGGGGNQPQHF. The CDR3 DNA follows: TGTGCCAGCAGCTTAAAGAGTGTCGTTGGAGGGGGCGGCAATCAGCCCCAGCATTTT.

The genes are TRBV12-3 or TRBV12-4 and TRBJ2-3; 10 bases agree with TRBD1. CDR3 length: 13 residues. Losses at the gene ends were 6 bases for V and 5 bases for J; bases not matched to a gene: 2. CDR3 sequence: CASSRDRGDTQYF. In nucleotides, the CDR3 is TGTGCCAGCAGCCGGGACAGGGGAGATACGCAGTATTTT.

The chain is built from TRBV19 and TRBJ1-2; TRBD1 matches at 9 bases. The germline gives CDR1 LNHDA, CDR2 SQIVND (reference sequence). This CDR3 comprises 15 residues. The ends lost 3 bases at V and 8 bases at J; junction bases unmatched: 10. The CDR3, as DNA: TGTGCCAGTAGTATTGTGGGAGGACAGGGGAGAGGCTACACCTTC. Translation gives CASSIVGGQGRGYTF.

V and J are TRBV4-2 and TRBJ1-6; 9 positions agree with TRBD1. V was pared by 3 bases and J by 9 bases, with 6 bases of the junction left unmatched. Germline values: CDR1 LGHNA, CDR2 YNFKEQ. The CDR3 consists of 15 residues. CDR3 region: CASSQETGGVSPLHF. The DNA for the CDR3 is TGTGCCAGCAGCCAGGAAACAGGGGGCGTTTCACCCCTCCACTTT.

The V call is TRBV5-1, the J call TRBJ2-1; 10 positions agree with TRBD2. The length of the CDR3 is 14 residues. J gave up 4 bases and V 6 bases, and 4 bases lay outside the gene matches. Germline CDR1 is SGHRS and CDR2 is YFSETQ. Written as DNA, the CDR3 is TGCGCCAGCAAAGTTAGCGGGGGGTACAATGAGCAGTTCTTC. Encoded protein: CASKVSGGYNEQFF.

The V and J genes are TRBV28 and TRBJ2-1, with D unclear. From germline, CDR1 is MDHEN and CDR2 SYDVKM. The CDR3 covers 16 residues. Between the trimmed V and J ends, which lost 2 bases and 8 bases, there was a span of 19 bases. CDR3 coding DNA: TGTGCCAGCAGTTTAAAGCCCCTAGACCTAAGCCATGAGCAGTTCTTC. Encoded protein: CASSLKPLDLSHEQFF.